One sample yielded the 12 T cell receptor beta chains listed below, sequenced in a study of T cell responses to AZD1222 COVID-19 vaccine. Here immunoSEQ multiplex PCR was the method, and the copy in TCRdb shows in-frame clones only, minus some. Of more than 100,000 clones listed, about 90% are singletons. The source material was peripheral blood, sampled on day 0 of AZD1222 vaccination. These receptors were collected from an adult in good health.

As DNA, the CDR3 is TGTGCCAGCAGCAAAGCAGGGTTGAACTATGGCTACACCTTC. It encodes CASSKAGLNYGYTF. The chain links TRBV21-1 to TRBJ1-2. TRBV21-1 is classified as a pseudogene. This CDR3 comprises 14 residues.

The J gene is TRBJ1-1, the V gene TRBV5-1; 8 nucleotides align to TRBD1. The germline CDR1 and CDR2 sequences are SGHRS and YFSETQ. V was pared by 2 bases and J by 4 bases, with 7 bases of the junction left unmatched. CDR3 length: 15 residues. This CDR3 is CASSFLTGVSTEAFF. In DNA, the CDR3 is TGCGCCAGCAGCTTTTTGACAGGGGTGAGCACTGAAGCTTTCTTT. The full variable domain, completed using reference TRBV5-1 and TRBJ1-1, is KAGVTQTPRYLIKTRGQQVTLSCSPISGHRSVSWYQQTPGQGLQFLFEYFSETQRNKGNFPGRFSGRQFSNSRSEMNVSTLELGDSALYLCASSFLTGVSTEAFFGQGTRLTVV.

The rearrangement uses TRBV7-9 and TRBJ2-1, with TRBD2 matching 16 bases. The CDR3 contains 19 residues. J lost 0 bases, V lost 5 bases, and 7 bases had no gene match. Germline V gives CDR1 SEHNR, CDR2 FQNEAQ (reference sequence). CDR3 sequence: CASSTPGLAGGSSYNEQFF. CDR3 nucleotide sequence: TGTGCCAGCAGCACCCCGGGACTAGCGGGAGGGAGCTCCTACAATGAGCAGTTCTTC.

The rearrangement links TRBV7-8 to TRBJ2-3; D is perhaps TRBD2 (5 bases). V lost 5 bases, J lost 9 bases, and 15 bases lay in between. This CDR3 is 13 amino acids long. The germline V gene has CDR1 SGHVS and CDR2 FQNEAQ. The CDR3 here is CASSDRRTRTQYF. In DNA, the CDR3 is TGTGCCAGCAGCGATCGCCGGACTCGAACGCAGTATTTT. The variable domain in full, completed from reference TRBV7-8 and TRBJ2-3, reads GAGVSQSPRYKVAKRGQDVALRCDPISGHVSLFWYQQALGQGPEFLTYFQNEAQLDKSGLPSDRFFAERPEGSVSTLKIQRTQQEDSAVYLCASSDRRTRTQYFGPGTRLTVL.

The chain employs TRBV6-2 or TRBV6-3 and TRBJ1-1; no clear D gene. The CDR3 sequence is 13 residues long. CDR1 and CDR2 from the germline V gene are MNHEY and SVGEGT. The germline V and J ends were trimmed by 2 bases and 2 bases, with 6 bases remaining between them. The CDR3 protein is CASSYRYNTEAFF. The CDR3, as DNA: TGTGCCAGCAGTTACCGTTACAACACTGAAGCTTTCTTT.

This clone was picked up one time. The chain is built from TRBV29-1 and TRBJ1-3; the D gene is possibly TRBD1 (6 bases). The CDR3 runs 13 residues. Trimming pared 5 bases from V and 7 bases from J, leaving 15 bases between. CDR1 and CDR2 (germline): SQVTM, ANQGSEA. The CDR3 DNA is TGCAGCGTTCTCGGGCAGGGGCGGAACACCATATATTTT. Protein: CSVLGQGRNTIYF.

The CDR3 loop is CASNSLRGGNEQFF. In DNA form, the CDR3 reads TGTGCCAGCAATTCGTTGCGGGGGGGCAATGAGCAGTTCTTC. V usage is TRBV14 and J usage is TRBJ2-1, with 9 bases identical to TRBD2. The V gene end was trimmed by 7 bases and the J gene end by 6 bases; junction bases not matched to a gene: 7. The length of the CDR3 is 14 residues. Germline V gene sequence: CDR1 SGHDN, CDR2 FVKESK.

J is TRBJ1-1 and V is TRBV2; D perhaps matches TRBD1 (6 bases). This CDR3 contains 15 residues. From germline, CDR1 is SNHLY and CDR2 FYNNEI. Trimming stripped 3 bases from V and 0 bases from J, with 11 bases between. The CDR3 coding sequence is TGTGCCAGCAGTGAGTTAGGGGGTATGAACACTGAAGCTTTCTTT. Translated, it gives CASSELGGMNTEAFF. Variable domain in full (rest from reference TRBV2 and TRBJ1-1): EPEVTQTPSHQVTQMGQEVILRCVPISNHLYFYWYRQILGQKVEFLVSFYNNEISEKSEIFDDQFSVERPDGSNFTLKIRSTKLEDSAMYFCASSELGGMNTEAFFGQGTRLTVV.

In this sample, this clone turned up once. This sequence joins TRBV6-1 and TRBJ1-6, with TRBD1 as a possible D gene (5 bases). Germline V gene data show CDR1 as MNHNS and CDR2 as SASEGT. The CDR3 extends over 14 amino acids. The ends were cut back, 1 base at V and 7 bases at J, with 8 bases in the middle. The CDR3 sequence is CASSEGDSNSPLHF. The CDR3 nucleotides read TGTGCCAGCAGTGAAGGGGACTCCAATTCACCCCTCCACTTT.

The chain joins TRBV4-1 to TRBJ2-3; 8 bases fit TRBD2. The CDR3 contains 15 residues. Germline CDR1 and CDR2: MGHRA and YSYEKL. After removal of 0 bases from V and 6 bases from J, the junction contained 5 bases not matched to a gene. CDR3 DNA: TGCGCCAGCAGCCAAGAATGGACTAGCAGCGATACGCAGTATTTT. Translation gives CASSQEWTSSDTQYF.

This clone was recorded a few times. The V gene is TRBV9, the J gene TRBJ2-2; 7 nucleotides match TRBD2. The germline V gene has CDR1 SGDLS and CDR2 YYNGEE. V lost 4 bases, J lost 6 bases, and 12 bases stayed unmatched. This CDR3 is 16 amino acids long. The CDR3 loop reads CASSLRLAPSPGELFF. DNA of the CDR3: TGTGCCAGCAGCTTAAGACTAGCTCCCAGCCCCGGGGAGCTGTTTTTT.

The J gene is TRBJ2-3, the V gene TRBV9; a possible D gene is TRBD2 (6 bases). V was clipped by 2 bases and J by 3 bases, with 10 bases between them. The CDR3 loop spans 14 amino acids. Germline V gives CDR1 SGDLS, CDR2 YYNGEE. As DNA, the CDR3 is TGTGCCAGCAGCGTTAACGGAGGGACAGATACGCAGTATTTT. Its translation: CASSVNGGTDTQYF.